This note documents a single T cell receptor beta chain sequence. The target of this receptor is not known. Per-base qualities were not stored, and no clone one base away is much larger. The sample originates from a study of blood T cell repertoires in COVID-19 (dated by TCRdb to 2018 to 2020). The study in broad terms: Samples covering the acute and convalescent phases of COVID-19 were provided by collaborators in the United States, Italy and Spain. The repertoires were released in a freely available public database meant as a resource for research on the immune response to SARS-CoV-2. The material from the prospective study consisted of cDNA or gDNA derived from T cells, B-cell-depleted T cells, or PBMCs. Where available, HLA class I and class II types were obtained from metadata supplied by the sample provider rather than from assay-based typing. The sample metadata nearly always contained a de-identified subject ID, COVID-19 status, age in years and sex. Samples were obtained from the ongoing ImmuneRACE study (first 160 participants) and from approximately 1,200 subjects provided by 6 global collaborators. Deeply sampled blood TCRbeta repertoires from subjects exposed to, actively infected with, or recovered from COVID-19 were included in the dataset.

The collaborating institutions used their own protocols to collect whole blood in K2EDTA tubes. For TCRbeta analysis, collaborator samples were shipped as frozen whole blood, as isolated PBMCs, or as DNA extracted from either sample type. The immunoSEQ Assay, a bias-controlled multiplex PCR, was used to amplify TCRbeta CDR3 regions from genomic DNA. Concerning the study's data processing: Nucleated cell counts per sample were estimated from amplification of reference gene primers within the assay. Sequence reads were collapsed and filtered to measure the absolute abundance of every unique TCRbeta CDR3 rearrangement. For each sample, productive Simpson clonality was calculated as the square root of Simpson's diversity index across productive rearrangements. Sourced from immuneACCESS, this table was stored by TCRdb with only in-frame sequences that have V and J called. A share of the clones is absent; for the studies checked, an unresolved V gene accounts for under half, and the remainder has no known explanation. V and J calls and clone size come straight from that table; D and trimming were deduced from the DNA. For this sample the table gives around 160,000 clones, of which around four fifths were detected only once. The ten largest clones capture around 40% of the sample.

The CDR3 holds 14 amino acids from the cysteine to the phenylalanine. The DNA shown is the 42-base CDR3, in frame from base 1. V trim: 6 bases; J trim: 8 bases; unmatched bases: 10. Looking up the germline V gene yields CDR1 MDHEN and CDR2 SYDVKM. General conclusions and limits of the study: The amount of clinical and demographic metadata varied by source and participant and was provided uncurated.

The chain couples TRBV28 to TRBJ1-2, and 9 bases in between align with TRBD1. Sequencing was carried out using peripheral blood. The sequence was obtained from a human donor in a cohort sampled during active COVID-19. This receptor has the CDR3 CASSALDRGGGYTF. The DNA sequence reads TGTGCCAGCAGCGCCCTCGACAGGGGGGGCGGCTACACCTTC.